This T cell receptor beta chain derives from a study of CD8 T cells in ankylosing spondylitis. Study results and caveats: What seemed typical of ankylosing spondylitis blood was a TCR beta motif built from about 8 highly homologous variants. A subset of motif variants has previously been described in the synovial fluid and blood of reactive arthritis.

Generation of TCR beta libraries employed quantitative 5'-RACE incorporating molecular barcodes. TCRdb fed the 5' RACE reads into MiXCR, producing one record per CDR3 protein. The repertoire holds about 220,000 distinct CDR3 sequences, with about 7.3% as singletons. Comments on this clonotype: Its antigen is not identified.

With 0 bases removed from V and 0 bases from J, the gap between germline ends came to 15 bases. Per germline, CDR1 MGHRA and CDR2 YSYEKL. CDR3 length: 17 residues. The rearrangement joins TRBV4-1 to TRBJ2-7; possibly TRBD1 or TRBD2 for D (5 bases each). The TCR was taken from a male donor with ankylosing spondylitis. The specimen sequenced was blood, either unsorted or a sorted T cell fraction (not recorded which). CDR3 DNA: TGCGCCAGCAGCCAAGATTACGGGACCTTAAGCTCCTACGAGCAGTACTTC. Translated, it gives CASSQDYGTLSSYEQYF.